The 14 T cell receptor beta chains reported below all come from one sample, sequenced in a study of PD-1 blockade in classical Hodgkin lymphoma. Each patient's relapse followed autologous stem cell transplantation, and brentuximab vedotin exposure varied. Measured with immunoSEQ multiplex PCR; TCRdb has only the in-frame clones, and not every one. The sample contains nearly 60,000 clones, roughly 90% of which appear only once. The material was peripheral blood mononuclear cells (PBMCs), obtained before the second cycle of nivolumab. These receptors all stem from a human donor with classical Hodgkin lymphoma.

The chain is built from TRBV5-1 and TRBJ2-1; unclear D gene. The CDR3 totals 11 residues. V lost 2 bases to trimming and J lost 5 bases, with 2 bases between them. Germline V lookup: CDR1 SGHRS, CDR2 YFSETQ. CDR3 nucleotide sequence: TGCGCCAGCAGCTTTAACAATGAGCAGTTCTTC. Translated, it gives CASSFNNEQFF.

This chain uses TRBV6-5 with TRBJ1-2, with a weak D call TRBD1 (5 bases). The CDR3 has 13 residues. CDR1 and CDR2 (germline): MNHEY, SVGAGI. V lost 5 bases to trimming and J lost 4 bases, with 11 bases between them. CDR3 loop: CASSAGLGYGYTF. CDR3 bases: TGTGCCAGCAGTGCAGGGCTGGGCTATGGCTACACCTTC.

V gene TRBV9 combines with J gene TRBJ2-3; TRBD1 aligns across 11 bases. V shed 1 base, J shed 7 bases, and the junction held 11 bases outside the gene matches. The CDR3 is 17 residues long. CDR1 SGDLS and CDR2 YYNGEE come from the germline V gene. CDR3 sequence: CASSVTRDRGDMYTQYF. The CDR3 nucleotides are TGTGCCAGCAGCGTAACCCGGGACAGGGGGGACATGTATACGCAGTATTTT.

V gene TRBV18 combines with J gene TRBJ1-2, with D maybe TRBD1 (6 bases). V gave up 0 bases and J gave up 8 bases, with 16 bases separating them. Germline loops: CDR1 KGHSH, CDR2 LQKENI. This CDR3 region has 15 residues. As DNA, the CDR3 is TGTGCCAGCTCACCACCAAGTCTGGAGGGACAAGGCTACACCTTC. Its protein product is CASSPPSLEGQGYTF.

The chain uses TRBV4-2 and TRBJ2-5; D is perhaps TRBD2 (6 bases). The ends were cut back, 0 bases at V and 4 bases at J, with 15 bases in the middle. Per germline, CDR1 LGHNA and CDR2 YNFKEQ. This CDR3 has 16 amino acids. The CDR3, as DNA: TGTGCCAGCAGCCAAGATCCGGCGGGATCGGGAGAGACCCAGTACTTC. It translates to CASSQDPAGSGETQYF.

This chain joins TRBV28 and TRBJ1-5, with 7 bases fitting TRBD1. The V and J ends lost 7 bases and 5 bases, in that order; junction bases with no gene match: 8. The CDR3 extends over 14 amino acids. Germline V gene lookup returns CDR1 MDHEN and CDR2 SYDVKM. The DNA for the CDR3 is TGTGCCAGCACCCCTGACAGGGCGGATCAGCCCCAGCATTTT. Translated, it gives CASTPDRADQPQHF.

The gene calls are TRBV21-1 and TRBJ2-7; the D call in the table, TRBD2, was not verified against the DNA. TRBV21-1 is annotated as a pseudogene. This CDR3 spans 13 amino acids. The CDR3 coding sequence is TGTGCCAGCAGCAATCGGACTGTGTGCGAGCAGTACTTC. It codes for CASSNRTVCEQYF.

The CDR3 here is CASHRGAYNEQFF. The CDR3 nucleotides are TGCGCCAGCCACAGGGGTGCCTACAATGAGCAGTTCTTC. The chain joins TRBV5-1 to TRBJ2-1, with TRBD1 matching 7 bases. The CDR3 extends over 13 amino acids. CDR1 is SGHRS, CDR2 YFSETQ, per germline. Trimming cost V 7 bases and J 2 bases; bases outside gene matches: 3.

The chain carries TRBV10-1 and TRBJ2-4; unclear D gene. Germline V CDR1 and CDR2: WNHNN, SYGVQD (reference sequence). CDR3 length equals 16 residues. The V end lost 4 bases, the J end lost 1 base, and 14 bases lay between the germline ends. CDR3: CASSGVDPHAKNIQYF. The CDR3 region has the DNA TGCGCCAGCAGTGGAGTAGACCCTCACGCCAAAAACATTCAGTACTTC.

The chain combines TRBV6-5 with TRBJ2-7; D gene uncertain. There are 13 residues in the CDR3. The V end lost 6 bases, the J end lost 3 bases, and 12 bases lay between the germline ends. Looked up from germline, CDR1 is MNHEY and CDR2 is SVGAGI. CDR3 bases: TGTGCCAGCAGCCGGGCTACGTACTACGAGCAGTACTTC. Translated, it gives CASSRATYYEQYF.

The genes are TRBV6-6 and TRBJ2-7, with TRBD2 matching over 9 bases. The CDR3 totals 16 residues. V lost 6 bases, J lost 2 bases, and 11 bases stayed unmatched. The germline V gene has CDR1 MNHNY and CDR2 SVGAGI (reference sequence). In DNA, the CDR3 is TGTGCCAGCAGCCTTCATAGACTAGCGGACCCCTACGAGCAGTACTTC. Its translation: CASSLHRLADPYEQYF.

The chain uses TRBV7-9 and TRBJ1-3; D not resolved. The length of the CDR3 is 14 residues. Trimming shortened V by 2 bases and J by 2 bases, and 7 bases separated the two germline ends. Germline V gene sequence: CDR1 SEHNR, CDR2 FQNEAQ (reference sequence). Here the CDR3 DNA reads TGTGCCAGCAGCTTACGGGTCCCTGGAAACACCATATATTTT. The encoded protein is CASSLRVPGNTIYF.

The rearrangement links TRBV6-1 to TRBJ2-3; 9 nucleotides align to TRBD2. The V and J ends lost 4 bases and 4 bases, in that order; junction bases with no gene match: 9. Germline CDR1 and CDR2: MNHNS and SASEGT. This CDR3 has 16 amino acids. In DNA form, the CDR3 reads TGTGCCAGCAGTGCCTGGCGGGGGGGCGCCGCAGATACGCAGTATTTT. Translating gives CASSAWRGGAADTQYF.

The gene calls are TRBV7-2 and TRBJ2-1, with D possibly matching TRBD2 (5 bases). The V gene lost 4 bases and the J gene lost 8 bases, with 12 bases spanning the gap. The CDR3 runs to 13 residues. Germline V lookup: CDR1 SGHTA, CDR2 FQGNSA. The CDR3 reads CASSSLTGDEQFF. The CDR3 bases are TGTGCCAGCAGCTCCCTAACCGGGGATGAGCAGTTCTTC.